What follows are 18 T cell receptor beta chains derived from one specimen sequenced in a study of blood T cell repertoires in COVID-19. The assay was immunoSEQ multiplex PCR, and TCRdb's table has in-frame clones only and misses some. This sample has about 220,000 clones, with about nine tenths found just once. Sequences were obtained from PBMCs or T cells enriched from blood (not recorded which). The receptors stem from a woman in her thirties or forties with acute COVID-19.

The rearrangement links TRBV7-2 to TRBJ2-2; 7 bases match TRBD1. Germline CDR1 and CDR2: SGHTA and FQGNSA. V was clipped by 1 base and J by 6 bases; unmatched bases: 11. The CDR3 is 17 amino acids. CDR3 sequence (DNA): TGTGCCAGCAGCTTAGGATCCGGGACAGTCAAGGCCGGGGAGCTGTTTTTT. Its protein product is CASSLGSGTVKAGELFF.

The V call is TRBV5-5, the J call TRBJ1-3; no clear D. The germline gives CDR1 SGHKS, CDR2 YYEKEE (reference sequence). The V end was cut by 0 bases, the J end by 2 bases, with 15 bases between. The CDR3 loop spans 17 amino acids. The chain's CDR3 is CASSLAGQVATGNTIYF. CDR3 bases: TGTGCCAGCAGCTTGGCCGGTCAGGTCGCCACTGGAAACACCATATATTTT. Supplemented by reference TRBV5-5 and TRBJ1-3, the full variable domain reads DAGVTQSPTHLIKTRGQQVTLRCSPISGHKSVSWYQQVLGQGPQFIFQYYEKEERGRGNFPDRFSARQFPNYSSELNVNALLLGDSALYLCASSLAGQVATGNTIYFGEGSWLTVV.

The V and J genes are TRBV5-5 and TRBJ2-5; D is ambiguous. This CDR3 has 15 residues. V shed 0 bases and J shed 2 bases, with 11 bases lying between them. The germline gives CDR1 SGHKS, CDR2 YYEKEE (reference sequence). This chain's CDR3 is CASSLGAVNQETQYF. The CDR3 DNA is TGTGCCAGCAGCTTGGGGGCAGTGAATCAAGAGACCCAGTACTTC.

This chain links TRBV7-2 with TRBJ1-1; D ambiguous. The CDR3 is made up of 12 amino acids. Germline CDR1 reads SGHTA; CDR2 reads FQGNSA. V was clipped by 6 bases and J by 6 bases, with 11 bases between them. CDR3 amino acids: CASSRGSPEAFF. CDR3 coding DNA: TGTGCCAGCAGTCGGGGATCCCCTGAAGCTTTCTTT. Looking up the rest from reference TRBV7-2 and TRBJ1-1 gives the full variable domain: GAGVSQSPSNKVTEKGKDVELRCDPISGHTALYWYRQSLGQGLEFLIYFQGNSAPDKSGLPSDRFSAERTGGSVSTLTIQRTQQEDSAVYLCASSRGSPEAFFGQGTRLTVV.

The gene calls are TRBV6-5 and TRBJ1-1, with 8 bases fitting TRBD1. Germline lookup yields CDR1 MNHEY and CDR2 SVGAGI. The CDR3 has 14 amino acids. The J segment lost 3 bases and the V segment lost 4 bases, leaving 4 bases of the junction unmatched. CDR3: CASSSQGAYTEAFF. CDR3 DNA: TGTGCCAGCAGTTCTCAGGGGGCGTACACTGAAGCTTTCTTT.

The chain carries TRBV3-1 (or the pseudogene TRBV3-2) and TRBJ1-2; 12 positions match TRBD1. This CDR3 has 13 amino acids. CDR1 and CDR2 (germline): LGHDT, YNNKEL (reference sequence). V gave up 5 bases and J gave up 14 bases; unmatched junction bases: 9. The CDR3 reads CASSYGTGGGVTF. CDR3 DNA: TGTGCCAGCAGCTACGGGACAGGGGGCGGGGTAACCTTC.

Written as DNA, the CDR3 is TGCAGCGTATCCAAGGGGGGGGCAAATGAAAAACTGTTTTTT. As protein: CSVSKGGANEKLFF. The chain couples TRBV29-1 to TRBJ1-4, with D tentatively TRBD1 (6 bases). The CDR3 extends over 14 amino acids. Trimming removed 6 bases from V and 5 bases from J, with 16 bases in between. Germline V gene data show CDR1 as SQVTM and CDR2 as ANQGSEA.

V and J are TRBV10-3 and TRBJ2-7; D may be TRBD2 (6 bases). The V gene lost 3 bases and the J gene lost 0 bases, with 15 bases spanning the gap. This CDR3 comprises 16 residues. CDR1 ENHRY and CDR2 SYGVKD come from the germline V gene. CDR3 region: CAISEMGGIGSYEQYV. For the CDR3, the DNA is TGTGCCATCAGTGAAATGGGGGGAATTGGCTCCTACGAGCAGTACGTC.

The V and J genes are TRBV3-1 (or the pseudogene TRBV3-2) and TRBJ1-4; D is unclear. V lost 1 base to trimming and J lost 4 bases, with 13 bases between them. This CDR3 spans 16 amino acids. The germline gives CDR1 LGHDT, CDR2 YNNKEL (reference sequence). CDR3 sequence: CASSQAEARSNEKLFF. CDR3 in DNA: TGTGCCAGCAGCCAAGCGGAGGCCCGGAGTAATGAAAAACTGTTTTTT.

V is TRBV18 and J is TRBJ1-1; 10 bases align to TRBD1. This CDR3 is 16 amino acids long. V lost 5 bases, J lost 5 bases, and 11 bases stayed unmatched. Germline values: CDR1 KGHSH, CDR2 LQKENI. CDR3 in amino acids: CASSVSTGGTETEAFF. Here the CDR3 DNA reads TGTGCCAGCTCAGTCTCGACAGGGGGCACGGAAACTGAAGCTTTCTTT.

The table lists this clone with a count of one. The chain joins TRBV4-1 to TRBJ2-7, with a weak D call TRBD1 (6 bases). Germline assignment: CDR1 MGHRA and CDR2 YSYEKL. CDR3 size: 15 residues. Trimming left V 1 base short and J 2 bases short, with 12 bases between. DNA for the CDR3: TGCGCCAGCAGCCAAGCCGGGACACCTACCTACGAGCAGTACTTC. It translates to CASSQAGTPTYEQYF.

The chain has TRBV19 and TRBJ2-1, with TRBD1 matching 10 bases. J lost 3 bases, V lost 1 base, and 0 bases had no gene match. The germline V gene encodes CDR1 LNHDA and CDR2 SQIVND (reference sequence). CDR3 length equals 15 residues. The CDR3 DNA is TGTGCCAGTAGTATAGGGACAGGGGGCTACAATGAGCAGTTCTTC. Amino acids: CASSIGTGGYNEQFF.

The chain employs TRBV11-3 and TRBJ2-3, with D perhaps matching TRBD1 (5 bases). Germline V gives CDR1 SGHNT, CDR2 YENEEA. V gave up 2 bases and J gave up 4 bases, with 10 bases separating them. There are 14 residues in the CDR3. This CDR3 reads CASSLSRQSDTQYF. CDR3 nucleotides: TGTGCCAGCAGCTTATCTAGACAGTCAGATACGCAGTATTTT.

The gene calls are TRBV7-9 and TRBJ2-1; D unclear. The germline V and J ends were trimmed by 5 bases and 0 bases, with 11 bases remaining between them. CDR1 and CDR2 (germline): SEHNR, FQNEAQ (reference sequence). CDR3 length equals 15 residues. CDR3 in amino acids: CASSLGSNSYNEQFF. Written as DNA, the CDR3 is TGTGCCAGCAGCCTCGGGTCAAACTCCTACAATGAGCAGTTCTTC.

V gene TRBV5-4 combines with J gene TRBJ1-2, with TRBD1 matching over 7 bases. There are 14 residues in the CDR3. The V gene end was trimmed by 4 bases and the J gene end by 0 bases; junction bases not matched to a gene: 3. Germline V CDR1 and CDR2: SGHNT, YYREEE (reference sequence). The CDR3 bases are TGTGCCAGCAGCACCGGGACAGCTAACTATGGCTACACCTTC. Protein: CASSTGTANYGYTF.

The chain uses TRBV27 and TRBJ2-3; 9 nucleotides align to TRBD2. CDR1 MNHEY and CDR2 SMNVEV come from the germline V gene (reference sequence). With 8 bases clipped from V and 0 bases from J, the junction kept 0 bases outside the gene matches. This CDR3 contains 13 residues. CDR3: CASLAGSTDTQYF. The CDR3 region has the DNA TGTGCCAGCCTAGCGGGGAGCACAGATACGCAGTATTTT.

The V call is TRBV2, the J call TRBJ1-4, with 12 bases lining up with TRBD1. V lost 10 bases to trimming and J lost 10 bases; unmatched junction nucleotides: 4. This CDR3 comprises 12 residues. From germline, CDR1 is SNHLY and CDR2 FYNNEI. Here the CDR3 reads CAIKGQGAKLFF. Written as DNA, the CDR3 is TGTGCCATCAAGGGACAGGGGGCAAAACTGTTTTTT.

The chain employs TRBV2 and TRBJ2-1, with D possibly TRBD1 on 6 matching bases. The germline V and J ends were trimmed by 6 bases and 6 bases, with 15 bases remaining between them. The CDR3 totals 14 residues. Looked up from germline, CDR1 is SNHLY and CDR2 is FYNNEI. The CDR3 sequence is CASRELRTVNEQFF. For the CDR3, the DNA is TGTGCCAGCAGGGAGTTAAGGACAGTCAATGAGCAGTTCTTC.